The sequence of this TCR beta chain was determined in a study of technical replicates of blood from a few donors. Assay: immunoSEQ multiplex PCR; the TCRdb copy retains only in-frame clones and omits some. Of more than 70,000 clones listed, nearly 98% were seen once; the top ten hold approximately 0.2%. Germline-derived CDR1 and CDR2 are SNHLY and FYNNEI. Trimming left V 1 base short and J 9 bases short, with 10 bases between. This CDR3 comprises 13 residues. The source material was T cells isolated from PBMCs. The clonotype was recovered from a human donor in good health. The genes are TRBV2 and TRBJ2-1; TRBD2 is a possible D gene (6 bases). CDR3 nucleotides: TGTGCCAGCAGTGAAGGGACTACTCGTGAGCAGTTCTTC. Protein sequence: CASSEGTTREQFF.